This entry describes one T cell receptor (beta chain). The clone's antigen remains unknown. Qualities for individual bases were not recorded, and no much larger clone is one base off. The data derive from a study of identifying expanded T cells in peripheral blood (dated by TCRdb to between 2018 and 2021). The study in broad terms: Four technical replicates, made by sequencing separate aliquots from the same pool of genomic DNA, were compared pairwise.

Study-level results and caveats: The authors expected biological variance in healthy repertoires might increase further over much longer intervals such as months to years. In all healthy donors, the variance in clone template counts between samples taken 2 to 3 weeks apart rose significantly as total template count increased. Across all healthy-donor time intervals, the beta-binomial model significantly cut both the number of clones called differentially abundant and the false-positive rate. Approximately 1.2 differentially abundant clones were flagged by the binomial model between technical replicates, whereas about 15 and 18 were flagged over two weeks and four weeks, respectively.

No immune events such as infections were documented for the healthy donors during the collection period. Time-dependent variance in a beta-binomial model of T-cell clone differential abundance was calibrated using healthy-donor blood repertoires as a training cohort. The training cohort included 10 or so healthy donors, of whom 3 were female and 7 were male. Donor ages ranged from about 29 to 65 years, with an average of roughly 46 years. Whole blood from each healthy donor was obtained from a commercial supplier and was collected at three time points about 15 days apart. Genomic DNA was extracted from unsorted whole blood for immunosequencing. The CDR3, from cysteine to phenylalanine, totals 13 residues. Here the CDR3 DNA is all that survives: 39 bases in frame from base 1. Cut back by 0 bases and 8 bases, the V and J ends lie 6 bases apart. CDR1 is given as SGHNT and CDR2 as YYREEE, both from the germline V gene (reference sequence).

The immunoSEQ Assay, which uses bias-controlled multiplex PCR amplification of genomic DNA, was used to profile TCRbeta CDR3 regions. For the original study's pipeline: The absolute abundance of each unique TCRbeta CDR3 region was quantified after sequences were collapsed and filtered. Differential abundance was tested with a binomial (Fisher-equivalent) model and with a beta-binomial model adding time-dependent variance fitted from healthy donors. Clones with fewer than 5 combined templates were removed, and a clone was called differentially abundant if the clone's Benjamini-Hochberg FDR was below 0.01. Using the form v = (b*log(k)+a)^2, the beta-binomial variance was modeled as a function of the total template count across the two samples. The table was pulled from immuneACCESS by TCRdb, which kept in-frame rearrangements only. Such tables lose some clones; where checked, under half of the loss comes from unresolved V genes, and the rest has no known cause. V and J calls and clone size are those listed in that table; D and trimming were worked out from the DNA. The sample yields fewer than 80,000 clones; around 83% were counted once. The ten largest clones capture 19% of the sample.

The material sequenced was blood. Rearrangement joined TRBV5-4 to TRBJ1-6; no D gene is confidently identified. The receptor was isolated from a person aged 18 to 75 in good health. The DNA is as follows: TGTGCCAGCAGCTTGGGTTCTGATTCACCCCTCCACTTT. Its translation is CASSLGSDSPLHF. The reference TRBV5-4 and TRBJ1-6 proteins fill in what lies around the CDR3, so the full variable domain reads ETGVTQSPTHLIKTRGQQVTLRCSSQSGHNTVSWYQQALGQGPQFIFQYYREEENGRGNFPPRFSGLQFPNYSSELNVNALELDDSALYLCASSLGSDSPLHFGNGTRLTVT.